This T cell receptor beta chain derives from a study of blood T cell repertoires in COVID-19. Across the whole study: Both acute and convalescent COVID-19 samples were obtained from the United States, Italy and Spain. Sample material is recorded as cDNA or gDNA derived from T cells, B-cell-depleted T cells, or PBMCs.

In the original processing: Nucleated cell counts were estimated from reference gene primer amplification. The protocol was immunoSEQ multiplex PCR, while the TCRdb copy is restricted to in-frame clones and leaves out a portion. V and J calls and clone size are given by that table; D and trimming were obtained from the DNA. The top ten hold roughly an eighth of the sample, which has tens of thousands of clones, under 90% seen once. V lost 4 bases to trimming and J lost 0 bases; unmatched junction nucleotides: 13. This CDR3 comprises 18 residues. Germline loops: CDR1 PRHDT, CDR2 FYEKMQ (reference sequence).

The chain employs TRBV13 and TRBJ2-3, with 7 nucleotides matching TRBD2. The TCR originated in a human donor in a cohort sampled during active COVID-19. Sequencing was carried out using peripheral blood. The chain's CDR3 is CASSSAGVGPSSTDTQYF. CDR3 DNA sequence: TGTGCCAGCAGCTCCGCGGGAGTGGGTCCATCTAGCACAGATACGCAGTATTTT.